These 21 T cell receptor beta chains share one sample of origin, sequenced in a study of shared clonotypes between healthy human individuals. Some clones are missing from TCRdb's copy, which holds only in-frame ones; the method was immunoSEQ multiplex PCR. The sample lists about 490,000 clones, 81% occurring once. Sequenced: PBMCs. The receptors here all came from a middle-aged woman in good health. Some clones in this sample may be carry-over from other donors' samples.

V usage is TRBV27 and J usage is TRBJ1-1; D gene uncertain. V lost 6 bases and J lost 0, with 8 bases in between. Per the germline V gene, CDR1 is MNHEY and CDR2 is SMNVEV (reference sequence). There are 13 residues in the CDR3. In DNA, the CDR3 is TGTGCCAGCAGGCACAAGATGAACACTGAAGCTTTCTTT. Encoded protein: CASRHKMNTEAFF.

This sequence joins TRBV4-1 and TRBJ1-4; the match to TRBD1 covers 7 bases. Germline trimming cut 3 bases from V and 8 bases from J; bases unmatched to any gene: 6. Germline CDR1 reads MGHRA; CDR2 reads YSYEKL. CDR3 length: 14 residues. The CDR3 region is CASSHLDRAEKLFF. The DNA of the CDR3 is TGCGCCAGCAGCCACTTAGACAGGGCGGAAAAACTGTTTTTT.

The rearrangement links TRBV11-3 to TRBJ2-7; 10 bases map to TRBD2. V shed 5 bases, J shed 5 bases, and the junction held 6 bases outside the gene matches. CDR3 length equals 14 residues. Germline V lookup: CDR1 SGHNT, CDR2 YENEEA. The CDR3 DNA reads as TGTGCCAGCAGCCCGGCCGGGACTAGCGACGAGCAGTACTTC. Translation gives CASSPAGTSDEQYF.

This clone came up a few times. This chain links TRBV7-6 with TRBJ2-3, with D maybe TRBD2 (5 bases). This CDR3 comprises 14 residues. CDR1 is SGHVS, CDR2 FNYEAQ, per germline. The germline V and J ends were trimmed by 5 bases and 4 bases, with 13 bases remaining between them. The CDR3 nucleotides read TGTGCCAGCAGCCCCCGGGGAGCGGCAGATACGCAGTATTTT. Translated, it gives CASSPRGAADTQYF.

This clone has just a few counts. This likely traces to a read error, being one base from a far larger clone. V usage is TRBV7-2 and J usage is TRBJ1-5; D perhaps matches TRBD1 (5 bases). Germline-derived CDR1 and CDR2 are SGHTA and FQGNSA. This CDR3 has 15 residues. CDR3 loop: CASGLGVRENQPQHF. DNA of the CDR3: TGTGCCAGCGGCTTAGGGGTCAGGGAAAATCAGCCCCAGCATTTT. The full variable domain, its missing parts supplied by reference TRBV7-2 and TRBJ1-5, is GAGVSQSPSNKVTEKGKDVELRCDPISGHTALYWYRQSLGQGLEFLIYFQGNSAPDKSGLPSDRFSAERTGGSVSTLTIQRTQQEDSAVYLCASGLGVRENQPQHFGDGTRLSIL.

This clone has only one observation. This rearrangement joins TRBV5-1 to TRBJ2-5; D remains unclear. The CDR3 loop spans 12 amino acids. The germline gives CDR1 SGHRS, CDR2 YFSETQ. Trimming cost V 0 bases and J 4 bases, with 4 bases left between them. The CDR3: CASSLESETQYF. In DNA form, the CDR3 reads TGCGCCAGCAGCTTGGAATCAGAGACCCAGTACTTC.

A word on this clone: This likely stems from a read error, as it lies one base from a far larger clone. The V gene is TRBV14, the J gene TRBJ1-2; D gene uncertain. Trimming left V 3 bases short and J 4 bases short, with 12 bases between. The CDR3 consists of 14 residues. Per the germline V gene, CDR1 is SGHDN and CDR2 is FVKESK. The CDR3 nucleotides are TGTGCCAGCAGCCATACTGACGGACGCTATGGCTACACCTTC. Amino acids: CASSHTDGRYGYTF.

The chain recombines TRBV7-2 with TRBJ2-2; TRBD2 matches at 8 bases. V trimming: 6 bases; J trimming: 3 bases; junction bases outside the gene matches: 6. Germline loops: CDR1 SGHTA, CDR2 FQGNSA. The CDR3 length is 15 residues. The DNA of the CDR3 is TGTGCCAGCAGTCAAAGCGGGAGAGACACCGGGGAGCTGTTTTTT. Amino acids: CASSQSGRDTGELFF.

The chain employs TRBV4-1 and TRBJ2-7, with 9 bases lining up with TRBD2. There are 16 residues in the CDR3. Trimming at V came to 4 bases and at J to 4 bases, leaving 11 bases not matched to a gene. Germline CDR1 and CDR2: MGHRA and YSYEKL. CDR3 amino acids: CASSRPAGGRRYEQYF. The CDR3 DNA reads TGCGCCAGCAGCCGACCAGCGGGAGGACGACGTTACGAGCAGTACTTC.

CDR3 sequence: CSASRVDEQFF. In nucleotides, the CDR3 is TGCAGTGCTAGTCGGGTTGATGAGCAGTTCTTC. The J gene is TRBJ2-1, the V gene TRBV20-1; no definite D call. V was cut by 3 bases and J by 8 bases, with 8 bases left in between. CDR1 is DFQATT, CDR2 SNEGSKA, per germline (reference sequence). The CDR3 has 11 residues.

The V call is TRBV7-3, the J call TRBJ2-1; 13 nucleotides agree with TRBD2. Germline CDR1 is SGHTA and CDR2 is FQGTGA. This CDR3 comprises 16 residues. The V and J ends lost 2 bases and 10 bases, in that order; junction bases with no gene match: 8. CDR3 sequence (DNA): TGTGCCAGCAGCTTATCGGGACTAGCGGGACGGCGGGAGCAGTTCTTC. This sequence encodes CASSLSGLAGRREQFF.

This clone has only one observation. V usage is TRBV11-2 and J usage is TRBJ2-3; D is unclear. CDR3 length: 15 residues. Germline lookup yields CDR1 SGHAT and CDR2 FQNNGV. V lost 5 bases, J lost 2 bases, and 14 bases lay in between. The CDR3 spells CASSLGRAHTDTQYF. The CDR3 bases are TGTGCCAGCAGCCTAGGAAGGGCGCACACAGATACGCAGTATTTT.

The chain is built from TRBV11-2 and TRBJ2-3; 8 nucleotides align to TRBD1. This CDR3 comprises 15 residues. Germline trimming cut 5 bases from V and 2 bases from J; bases unmatched to any gene: 6. Germline lookup yields CDR1 SGHAT and CDR2 FQNNGV. In DNA form, the CDR3 reads TGTGCCAGCAGCCCCGGGACAGGTCACACAGATACGCAGTATTTT. It translates to CASSPGTGHTDTQYF.

The rearrangement uses TRBV30 and TRBJ2-7; 9 positions match TRBD2. After removal of 1 base from V and 4 bases from J, the junction contained 11 bases not matched to a gene. Germline V gives CDR1 GTSNPN, CDR2 SVGIG (reference sequence). This CDR3 is 16 amino acids long. The CDR3 region has the DNA TGTGCCTGGAGTGGGGCTCCGGGACTAGCTGATTACGAGCAGTACTTC. This sequence encodes CAWSGAPGLADYEQYF.

The rearrangement links TRBV11-2 to TRBJ2-3; 10 bases match TRBD1. The CDR3 totals 15 residues. After removal of 2 bases from V and 5 bases from J, the junction contained 4 bases not matched to a gene. Germline values: CDR1 SGHAT, CDR2 FQNNGV. The CDR3 is CASSLRDRGGDTQYF. The CDR3 bases are TGTGCCAGCAGCTTAAGGGACAGGGGAGGAGATACGCAGTATTTT.

This clone was observed a handful of times. This rearrangement joins TRBV14 to TRBJ2-7; D may be TRBD1 or TRBD2 (5 bases each). The germline gives CDR1 SGHDN, CDR2 FVKESK. The V end lost 1 base, the J end lost 4 bases, and 14 bases lay between the germline ends. This CDR3 spans 15 amino acids. CDR3 sequence: CASSQAGFWGYEQYF. CDR3 nucleotide sequence: TGTGCCAGCAGCCAAGCTGGGTTCTGGGGGTACGAGCAGTACTTC.

The sample holds a few counts of this clone. This CDR3 is CASSPPAGERAHEQYF. CDR3 bases: TGTGCCAGCTCACCACCTGCCGGAGAAAGGGCCCACGAGCAGTACTTC. The J gene is TRBJ2-7, the V gene TRBV18; no clear D gene. V lost 0 bases and J lost 5, with 17 bases in between. The CDR3 totals 16 residues. Germline V gene sequence: CDR1 KGHSH, CDR2 LQKENI.

Notes on this clone: A read error likely explains this, since a far larger clone differs by one base. The same CDR3 also results from other DNA sequences found in this sample. V is TRBV2 and J is TRBJ2-3; D remains unclear. The CDR3 totals 12 residues. Germline loops: CDR1 SNHLY, CDR2 FYNNEI. CDR3 DNA: TGTGCCAGCAGTTGGCCCGCAGATACGCAGTACTTT. Amino acids: CASSWPADTQYF.

V and J are TRBV7-2 and TRBJ2-1, with unresolved D. V was clipped by 1 base and J by 5 bases, with 12 bases between them. CDR3 size: 15 residues. Germline assignment: CDR1 SGHTA and CDR2 FQGNSA. The DNA for the CDR3 is TGTGCCAGCAGCTTAGTAGGGTTCAAGAACAATGAGCAGTTCTTC. It translates to CASSLVGFKNNEQFF.

This chain uses TRBV7-3 with TRBJ2-2; 7 bases align to TRBD2. V shed 4 bases and J 1 base; nucleotides not matched to a gene: 6. Germline V gene sequence: CDR1 SGHTA, CDR2 FQGTGA. CDR3 length equals 16 residues. The CDR3 reads CASSSGLPGNTGELFF. The DNA of the CDR3 is TGTGCCAGCAGCTCGGGACTACCTGGGAACACCGGGGAGCTGTTTTTT.

Comment on this clone: A read error is likely here: a far larger clone is one base away. This chain uses TRBV28 with TRBJ2-2, with D unresolved. Between the trimmed V and J ends, which lost 7 bases and 6 bases, there was a span of 18 bases. Germline V CDR1 and CDR2: MDHEN, SYDVKM. The CDR3 loop spans 15 amino acids. The CDR3 loop is CASTAGSPIPGELFF. CDR3 nucleotide sequence: TGTGCCAGCACAGCCGGGTCACCAATCCCCGGGGAGCTGTTTTTT.